This T cell receptor (beta chain) appears in the sequencing data of a study of T-cell reconstitution after alpha-beta-depleted transplantation in children. CDR1 and CDR2 from the germline V gene are SGHTA and FQGTGA. The germline V and J ends were trimmed by 5 bases and 6 bases, with 10 bases remaining between them. The CDR3 totals 13 residues. This clonotype was observed a few times. Its antigen is as yet unknown. Study-wide points: Expanded clones from the graft, numbering several hundred, reportedly supplied alpha-beta T cells about two months after transplant. Recipient T cells and thymic progenitors that survived were the source of the high TCRbeta diversity seen at day 60 in some patients. T-cell counts and diversity were attributed mostly to newly produced T cells one year after transplant.

The library targeted TCRbeta and was prepared with unique molecular identifiers. One entry per CDR3 protein, called by TCRdb with MiXCR from the PCR reads. The sample carries tens of thousands of distinct CDR3 sequences, around 53% recorded once. This clonotype was sampled from a boy in the first two years of life with SCID, due to receive a stem cell transplant. The sequencing here drew on peripheral blood, taken before TCRalphabeta/CD19-depleted stem cell transplant. The chain couples TRBV7-3 to TRBJ2-2; D perhaps matches TRBD1 (6 bases). The CDR3 spells CASSTRQAGELFF. The CDR3, as DNA: TGTGCCAGCAGCACCCGACAGGCCGGGGAGCTGTTTTTT.